The sequence of this T cell receptor (beta chain) was determined in a study of blood T cells in healthy people across ages. The donors, all healthy, were Caucasians living in Russia, aged roughly 6 to 100. The ends lost 1 base at V and 0 bases at J; junction bases unmatched: 7. The germline gives CDR1 LGHNA, CDR2 YNFKEQ. This CDR3 spans 17 amino acids. Sample-barcoded 5' priming and a J-beta primer mix drove a second PCR of roughly 6 to 12 cycles. TCRdb re-called the 5' RACE reads with MiXCR, one entry per CDR3 protein. The sample yields about 970,000 distinct CDR3 sequences, roughly half seen once. This clonotype was counted only a few times. What it recognizes is unknown. Study findings and constraints: The long-lived group displayed more naive CD4+ cells, plus higher diversity, than the aged donors did. The diversity estimates, figures obtained from one million T cells, were considered underestimates.

Input material: blood. The V call is TRBV4-2, the J call TRBJ2-3, with TRBD2 matching 7 bases. The clonotype was recovered from a woman aged 55-75 years in good health. In nucleotides, the CDR3 is TGTGCCAGCAGCCAAGGTCCTAGCGGTTTTAGCACAGATACGCAGTATTTT. This encodes CASSQGPSGFSTDTQYF.